The 20 T cell receptor beta chains reported below all come from one sample, sequenced in a study of control samples from healthy donors and cancer patients. Data came from immunoSEQ multiplex PCR; TCRdb stores just in-frame clones and leaves some out. The table shows roughly 170,000 clones, with over 80% occurring only once. The sample taken for sequencing was blood. Receptors were obtained from a man in his late teens or twenties in good health.

V and J are TRBV2 and TRBJ1-3; D gene ambiguous. CDR3 length: 16 amino acids. Germline CDR1 SNHLY, CDR2 FYNNEI. V lost 6 bases and J lost 0, with 15 bases in between. In nucleotides, the CDR3 is TGTGCCAGCAGCTGGGGAGGGATGAGCTCTGGAAACACCATATATTTT. Translation gives CASSWGGMSSGNTIYF.

The chain employs TRBV4-1 and TRBJ2-7; tentative D call: TRBD2 (6 bases). The V end lost 4 bases, the J end lost 1 base, and 11 bases lay between the germline ends. This CDR3 region has 14 residues. The germline V gene encodes CDR1 MGHRA and CDR2 YSYEKL. This CDR3 is CASSRGDGSYEQYF. CDR3 sequence (DNA): TGCGCCAGCAGCCGGGGGGACGGATCCTACGAGCAGTACTTC.

This chain joins TRBV5-4 and TRBJ2-3; D tentatively reads TRBD1 or TRBD2 (6 bases each). In germline, CDR1 is SGHNT, CDR2 YYREEE (reference sequence). The CDR3 runs to 14 residues. Trimming removed 2 bases at V and 1 base at J, with 8 bases between. The CDR3 region is CASSFGGRTDTQYF. As DNA, the CDR3 is TGTGCCAGCAGCTTCGGGGGCCGCACAGATACGCAGTATTTT.

This chain joins TRBV4-1 and TRBJ1-1; D is unresolved. The CDR3 has 15 residues. CDR1 and CDR2 (germline): MGHRA, YSYEKL. Trimming removed 3 bases from V and 4 bases from J, with 15 bases in between. The CDR3 bases are TGCGCCAGCAGCCATCAAGCGGCCCTAGGCACTGAAGCTTTCTTT. Protein sequence: CASSHQAALGTEAFF.

CDR3 protein: CASSLQWTGSYNSPLHF. The CDR3 nucleotides read TGCGCCAGCAGCTTGCAATGGACGGGTTCCTATAATTCACCCCTCCACTTT. The J gene is TRBJ1-6, the V gene TRBV5-1, with no clear D. V gave up 1 base and J gave up 1 base, with 12 bases separating them. Per the germline V gene, CDR1 is SGHRS and CDR2 is YFSETQ. CDR3 length: 17 amino acids.

The chain couples TRBV19 to TRBJ2-3; 8 bases agree with TRBD2. Germline CDR1 reads LNHDA; CDR2 reads SQIVND (reference sequence). CDR3 length: 16 amino acids. V shed 6 bases and J 5 bases; nucleotides not matched to a gene: 13. The CDR3 bases are TGTGCCAGTAGCCCCCGAGGGGCGGGGGGCTTAGATACGCAGTATTTT. Translating gives CASSPRGAGGLDTQYF.

The chain couples TRBV27 to TRBJ1-1; D is unresolved. V was clipped by 5 bases and J by 5 bases, with 12 bases between them. This CDR3 comprises 13 residues. The germline V gene encodes CDR1 MNHEY and CDR2 SMNVEV (reference sequence). CDR3: CASSREARTEAFF. CDR3 DNA: TGTGCCAGCAGTCGGGAGGCGAGGACTGAAGCTTTCTTT.

The chain carries TRBV4-1 and TRBJ1-2; no firm D call. CDR1 and CDR2 (germline): MGHRA, YSYEKL. The ends were cut back, 4 bases at V and 4 bases at J, with 10 bases in the middle. The CDR3 has 13 amino acids. The CDR3: CASSPDGGYGYTF. The CDR3 nucleotides read TGCGCCAGCAGCCCCGATGGAGGCTATGGCTACACCTTC.

The chain is built from TRBV7-2 and TRBJ2-1; D possibly corresponds to TRBD2 (6 bases). The length of the CDR3 is 16 residues. The germline V gene encodes CDR1 SGHTA and CDR2 FQGNSA. The germline V and J ends were trimmed by 4 bases and 4 bases, with 17 bases remaining between them. CDR3 nucleotides: TGTGCCAGCAGCTCGCCGGGACTTGATACATACAATGAGCAGTTCTTC. It encodes CASSSPGLDTYNEQFF.

CDR3 nucleotides: TGTGCCAGCCACCGGGGGGGGGCAGGAAACACCATATATTTT. It codes for CASHRGGAGNTIYF. The genes are TRBV6-4 and TRBJ1-3, with D perhaps TRBD1 (6 bases). The germline CDR1 and CDR2 sequences are MRHNA and SNTAGT. The V gene lost 8 bases and the J gene lost 4 bases, with 15 bases spanning the gap. The CDR3 totals 14 residues.

This sequence joins TRBV5-1 and TRBJ1-5; D gene uncertain. Trimming pared 0 bases from V and 2 bases from J, leaving 9 bases between. CDR3 length: 15 residues. Germline V gene lookup returns CDR1 SGHRS and CDR2 YFSETQ. This chain's CDR3 is CASSLGGVGNQPQHF. CDR3 sequence (DNA): TGCGCCAGCAGCTTGGGAGGAGTCGGCAATCAGCCCCAGCATTTT.

This clone was detected once. The gene calls are TRBV5-1 and TRBJ1-1, with D tentatively TRBD1 (5 bases). The germline gives CDR1 SGHRS, CDR2 YFSETQ. Trimming pared 4 bases from V and 3 bases from J, leaving 25 bases between. There are 18 residues in the CDR3. The DNA for the CDR3 is TGCGCCAGCAGCCTGAATGCAGGGTCCGAAGGAGGGGACACTGAAGCTTTCTTT. Translated: CASSLNAGSEGGDTEAFF.

V usage is TRBV24-1 and J usage is TRBJ2-1; TRBD1 agrees at 9 bases. Germline CDR1 is KGHDR and CDR2 is SFDVKD. The CDR3 length is 15 residues. Losses at the gene ends were 3 bases for V and 6 bases for J; bases not matched to a gene: 5. The CDR3 nucleotides are TGTGCCACCAGTGATACGGGACAGGGTGGCAATGAGCAGTTCTTC. This translates into CATSDTGQGGNEQFF.

The CDR3, as DNA: TGCGCCAGCAGCCAATTCCTACTAGCGGGGGAACCAGATACGCAGTATTTT. It encodes CASSQFLLAGEPDTQYF. The genes are TRBV4-1 and TRBJ2-3; 11 bases line up with TRBD2. Trimming cost V 2 bases and J 4 bases; bases outside gene matches: 8. Per germline, CDR1 MGHRA and CDR2 YSYEKL. CDR3 length: 17 residues.

CDR3 coding DNA: TGTGCCAGCAGTCCGACAGGGGAGGGCACTGAAGCTTTCTTT. Translation gives CASSPTGEGTEAFF. The chain uses TRBV6-2 or TRBV6-3 and TRBJ1-1; 8 bases agree with TRBD1. The junction had 6 bases not matched to a gene; V was cut back by 5 bases and J by 4 bases. Germline lookup yields CDR1 MNHEY and CDR2 SVGEGT. There are 14 residues in the CDR3.

The chain recombines TRBV2 with TRBJ2-5; no reliable D call. In germline, CDR1 is SNHLY, CDR2 FYNNEI. CDR3 length: 15 residues. V lost 1 base to trimming and J lost 1 base, with 10 bases between them. CDR3 nucleotide sequence: TGTGCCAGCAGTGAAGAGTTGGGCAGCCAAGAGACCCAGTACTTC. It yields the protein CASSEELGSQETQYF. The entire variable domain, with the rest obtained from reference TRBV2 and TRBJ2-5, is as follows: EPEVTQTPSHQVTQMGQEVILRCVPISNHLYFYWYRQILGQKVEFLVSFYNNEISEKSEIFDDQFSVERPDGSNFTLKIRSTKLEDSAMYFCASSEELGSQETQYFGPGTRLLVL.

Remarks on this clone: The sample contains more than one DNA sequence encoding this CDR3. The CDR3 DNA is TGCGCCAGCAGCTTGGGCGGGTCTGGAAACACCATATATTTT. Its protein product is CASSLGGSGNTIYF. This chain links TRBV5-1 with TRBJ1-3, with D hard to call. Germline assignment: CDR1 SGHRS and CDR2 YFSETQ. Trimming cost V 0 bases and J 1 base, with 5 bases left between them. This CDR3 comprises 14 residues.

This clone came up once. The chain links TRBV5-1 to TRBJ2-5, with 7 bases lining up with TRBD1. Unmatched junction bases numbered 6, after V lost 4 bases and J lost 3 bases. From germline, CDR1 is SGHRS and CDR2 YFSETQ. The CDR3 length is 14 residues. CDR3 residues: CASSATGTEETQYF. The CDR3 bases are TGCGCCAGCAGCGCGACAGGGACGGAAGAGACCCAGTACTTC.

V is TRBV21-1 and J is TRBJ1-2; TRBD1 is the table's D call, not checked against the DNA. TRBV21-1 is marked as a pseudogene. This CDR3 has 15 amino acids. The CDR3 nucleotides read TGTGCCAGCAGTCCTGACGCAGGGGTCGGCTATGGCTACACCTTC. Its protein product is CASSPDAGVGYGYTF.

J is TRBJ1-1 and V is TRBV7-9, with D tentatively TRBD1 (5 bases). Germline CDR1 and CDR2: SEHNR and FQNEAQ (reference sequence). The V end was cut by 1 base, the J end by 8 bases, with 5 bases between. The CDR3 spans 11 residues. The CDR3 region is CASSLEGEAFF. Here the CDR3 DNA reads TGTGCCAGCAGCTTAGAGGGGGAAGCTTTCTTT. The entire variable domain, with the rest obtained from reference TRBV7-9 and TRBJ1-1, is as follows: DTGVSQNPRHKITKRGQNVTFRCDPISEHNRLYWYRQTLGQGPEFLTYFQNEAQLEKSRLLSDRFSAERPKGSFSTLEIQRTEQGDSAMYLCASSLEGEAFFGQGTRLTVV.